Listed below are T cell receptor beta chains from one sample, sequenced in a study of glioma-infiltrating T cells after dendritic cell vaccination. Sequencing used immunoSEQ multiplex PCR; TCRdb keeps in-frame clones, though not all of them. The repertoire holds nearly 85,000 clones, with about 87% as singletons. The sequenced sample was blood, obtained before dendritic cell vaccination. All receptors derive from a human donor with glioblastoma. Both conserved end residues are part of each CDR3. D genes are given only for firm matches. Only some rows state a clone size, as once, few, many or a class for expanded clones.

>TRBJ1-5|TRBV28|-|-
TGTGCCAGCAGTTTGTATAGTCAGCCCCAGCATTTT
CASSLYSQPQHF
>TRBJ1-1|TRBV7-9|-|-
TGTGCCAGCCAAATAATGGGGGGTGTGAACACTGAAGCTTTCTTT
CASQIMGGVNTEAFF
>TRBJ2-7|TRBV6-5|-|TRBD1
TGTGCCAGCAGTCGTCCGGGACAGGCTTCCTACGAGCAGTACTTC
CASSRPGQASYEQYF
>TRBJ2-3|TRBV5-1|-|-
TGCGCCAGCAGCTTGGGTGGGCCCGGAGATACGCAGTATTTT
CASSLGGPGDTQYF
>TRBJ1-6|TRBV19|-|TRBD1
TGTGCCAGTAGCCTCCGGGACAGGGGCTATAATTCACCCCTCCACTTT
CASSLRDRGYNSPLHF
>TRBJ1-1|TRBV27|-|-
TGTGCCAGCAGTTTGATAGACTCCACTGAAGCTTTCTTT
CASSLIDSTEAFF
>TRBJ1-5|TRBV5-6|-|TRBD1
TGTGCCAGCAGCTTGGGAACAGGGGCGGGCAATCAGCCCCAGCATTTT
CASSLGTGAGNQPQHF
>TRBJ2-6|TRBV2|-|TRBD2
TGTGCCAGCAGGCCCGGGGGGAACGGGGCCAACGTCCTGACTTTC
CASRPGGNGANVLTF
>TRBJ2-1|TRBV19|-|TRBD1
TGTGCCAGTAGTCACGAAAGGGGGCAGAAGCAGTTCTTC
CASSHERGQKQFF
>TRBJ1-5|TRBV10-3|-|TRBD1
TGTGCCAGCGGACAGGGGAATCAGCCCCAGCATTTT
CASGQGNQPQHF
>TRBJ1-2|TRBV20-1|-|-
TGCAGTGCCAGGGCCGGGTATGGCTACACCTTC
CSARAGYGYTF
>TRBJ1-4|TRBV7-9|-|TRBD1
TGTGCCAGCAGCGCAAGACAGGGGATAGGTGAAAAACTGTTTTTT
CASSARQGIGEKLFF
>TRBJ2-3|TRBV30|-|TRBD2
TGTGCCTGGGGCCGGGGGACTAGCTATACGCAGTATTTT
CAWGRGTSYTQYF
>TRBJ1-1|TRBV13|-|-
TGTGCCAGCAGCTTAGGAAGTCAGGAAGCTTTCTTT
CASSLGSQEAFF
>TRBJ2-3|TRBV5-4|-|-
TGTGCCACCGTCCCGTTGCGAGGGAGTGCCACAGATACGCAGTATTTT
CATVPLRGSATDTQYF
>TRBJ2-5|TRBV29-1|-|-
TGCAGCGTTGGAGGGACAATGGGGCAAGAGACCCAGTACTTC
CSVGGTMGQETQYF
>TRBJ1-2|TRBV6-5|once|TRBD1
TGTGCCAGCAGGGACAGGGGAGATGGCTACACCTTC
CASRDRGDGYTF
>TRBJ2-5|TRBV19|-|-
TGTGCCAGTAGTATAAACAGGGAAGAGACCCAGTACTTC
CASSINREETQYF
>TRBJ2-5|TRBV30|-|-
TGTGCCGGGCGGGGTCAGGTTCAAGAGACCCAGTACTTC
CAGRGQVQETQYF
>TRBJ2-1|TRBV6-1|-|TRBD2
TGTGCCAGCAGTGACCCGGGACTAGCGGACTACAATGAGCAGTTCTTC
CASSDPGLADYNEQFF
>TRBJ2-3|TRBV15|-|-
TGTGCCACCAGCAGCCTAGCGTCAGATACGCAGTATTTT
CATSSLASDTQYF
>TRBJ1-5|TRBV2|-|-
TGTGCCAGCAGTTTCAGTAGCAATCAGCCCCAGCATTTT
CASSFSSNQPQHF
>TRBJ2-2|TRBV5-5|-|TRBD1
TGTGCCAGCAGCTTTGGACAGGGCTCCGGGGAGCTGTTTTTT
CASSFGQGSGELFF
>TRBJ2-1|TRBV25-1|-|TRBD2
TGTGCCAGCAGTGATACTAGCGGGGCGAACAATGAGCAGTTCTTC
CASSDTSGANNEQFF
>TRBJ2-7|TRBV7-6|-|-
TGTGCCAGCAGCTTAGGAACAGAGGGAGACTTTTACGAGCAGTACTTC
CASSLGTEGDFYEQYF
>TRBJ1-6|TRBV7-3|-|TRBD1
TGTGCCAGCAGCTCCGGACAGGGTTCACCCCTCCACTTT
CASSSGQGSPLHF
>TRBJ2-2|TRBV12-5|-|TRBD2
TGTGCTAGTGGTTTGGGGACTAGCGTGAACACCGGGGAGCTGTTTTTT
CASGLGTSVNTGELFF
>TRBJ2-2|TRBV11-2|-|TRBD2
TGTGCCAGCAGCTTAGCGCCGTGGAGGGTAGCGGGCAGTACACGGGAGCTGTTTTTT
CASSLAPWRVAGSTRELFF
>TRBJ2-5|TRBV7-3|-|TRBD1
TGTGCCAGCAGCTCAGGGGGACAAGAGACCCAGTACTTC
CASSSGGQETQYF
>TRBJ1-6|TRBV9|-|-
TGTGCCAGCAGCCGCGGTGGGGGGGACTCACCCCTCCACTTT
CASSRGGGDSPLHF
>TRBJ2-7|TRBV28|-|TRBD1
TGTGCCAGCAGTGAGGGACAGCGGTACGAGCAGTACTTC
CASSEGQRYEQYF
>TRBJ2-7|TRBV27|once|-
TGTGCCAGCAGTTTAGCCTTTTCGAGGGAGATTCCGTACGAGCAGTACTTC
CASSLAFSREIPYEQYF
>TRBJ2-1|TRBV15|-|-
TGTGCCACCAGCAGAGATCTCGGGGGAGGATCCAATGAGCAGTTCTTC
CATSRDLGGGSNEQFF
>TRBJ2-7|TRBV6-5|-|-
TGTGCCAGCACCACGGGTCTTGCCTACGAGCAGTACTTC
CASTTGLAYEQYF
>TRBJ2-2|TRBV7-8|-|-
TGTGCCAGCAGCTTAGGGTTCGGAGCGAACACCGGGGAGCTGTTTTTT
CASSLGFGANTGELFF
>TRBJ2-1|TRBV7-6|-|-
TGTGCCAGCAGCTTAAGTTTTCGAGACTCCTACAATGAGCAGTTCTTC
CASSLSFRDSYNEQFF
>TRBJ1-6|TRBV30|-|TRBD1
TGTGCCTGGAGTACGGGACAGAGGAATTCACCCCTCCACTTT
CAWSTGQRNSPLHF
>TRBJ1-2|TRBV6-1|-|-
TGTGCCAGCAGTGCCCGACAGTTAGGCGGCTACACCTTC
CASSARQLGGYTF
>TRBJ2-5|TRBV7-9|-|TRBD2
TGTGCCAGCAGCCGGGGACTAGCGGAGGAGACCCAGTACTTC
CASSRGLAEETQYF
>TRBJ1-1|TRBV19|-|TRBD1
TGTGCCAGTAGTATTGGGCCGACAGGGGGGAACACTGAAGCTTTCTTT
CASSIGPTGGNTEAFF